This record looks at one T cell receptor beta chain sequence and its context. The antigen is undetermined. The sample comes from a study of T cell responses to AZD1222 COVID-19 vaccine. Study as a whole: Researchers grouped second doses given at about 4 or about 12 weeks into one pool. Study-wide results and caveats: A mostly white British donor set with more females was recruited, and clonal diversity was possibly underestimated. Dominant CD4 TCR responses targeted spike regions 160-218 and 743-854.

The J segment lost 5 bases and the V segment lost 7 bases, leaving 10 bases of the junction unmatched. The germline CDR1 and CDR2 sequences are LNHDA and SQIVND (reference sequence). The CDR3 runs to 14 residues. Libraries were prepared by immunoSEQ multiplex PCR; TCRdb keeps only in-frame clonotypes and omits some of them. The sample lists 130,000 or so clones, about 89% occurring once. The starting material was peripheral blood, obtained on day 0 of AZD1222 vaccination. This sequence was found in an adult in good health. This chain links TRBV19 with TRBJ1-1; 7 positions match TRBD1. DNA of the CDR3: TGTGCCAGTACCCTTGTGACAGGGCTAACTGAAGCTTTCTTT. It codes for CASTLVTGLTEAFF.